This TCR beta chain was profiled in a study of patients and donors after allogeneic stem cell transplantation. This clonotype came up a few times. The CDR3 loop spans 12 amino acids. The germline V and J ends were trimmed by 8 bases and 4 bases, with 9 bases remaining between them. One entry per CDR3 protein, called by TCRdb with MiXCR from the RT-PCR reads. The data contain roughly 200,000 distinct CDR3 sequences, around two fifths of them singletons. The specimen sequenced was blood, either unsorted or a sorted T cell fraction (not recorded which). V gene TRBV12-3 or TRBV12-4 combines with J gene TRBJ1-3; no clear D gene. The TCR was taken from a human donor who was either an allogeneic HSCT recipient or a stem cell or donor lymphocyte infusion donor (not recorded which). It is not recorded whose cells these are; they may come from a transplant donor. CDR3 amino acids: CASAYPGNTIYF. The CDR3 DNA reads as TGTGCCAGCGCCTACCCGGGAAACACCATATATTTT.